One and the same sample provided the 5 T cell receptor beta chains below, sequenced in a study of cytomegalovirus exposure and HLA in healthy donors (dated by TCRdb to about 2017). The library was obtained by the immunoSEQ multiplex PCR assay. A mixture of 60 forward primers for TCR Vbeta segments and 13 reverse primers for TCR Jbeta segments was used in the multiplex PCR. TCRdb holds this immuneACCESS table with in-frame rearrangements only. Some clones are missing; in checked studies, unresolved V genes explain under half, and the rest has no known cause. The sample includes 150,000 or so clones, with approximately 82% observed a single time. The top ten clonotypes cover 1.2% to 1.5% of the sample. The sample comprised PBMCs. Receptor source: a man in his thirties or forties in good health and CMV-seropositive.

This clone has a single count. The V gene is TRBV13, the J gene TRBJ2-3; D possibly corresponds to TRBD2 (6 bases). Looked up from germline, CDR1 is PRHDT and CDR2 is FYEKMQ (reference sequence). The CDR3 runs 16 residues. The V and J ends lost 4 bases and 2 bases respectively, with 16 bases between them. The CDR3 DNA follows: TGTGCCAGCAGCTCGGCGGGGTCTCTAATCACAGATACGCAGTATTTT. This codes for CASSSAGSLITDTQYF.

V is TRBV5-1 and J is TRBJ2-7; 7 bases fit TRBD2. There are 12 residues in the CDR3. Germline V lookup: CDR1 SGHRS, CDR2 YFSETQ. Trimming at V came to 4 bases and at J to 6 bases, leaving 4 bases not matched to a gene. CDR3 region: CASSLGTTEQYF. CDR3 in DNA: TGCGCCAGCAGCCTCGGGACTACCGAGCAGTACTTC.

The chain has TRBV10-3 and TRBJ1-3; 7 nucleotides line up with TRBD1. V lost 9 bases and J lost 1; bases outside the gene matches: 12. Germline values: CDR1 ENHRY, CDR2 SYGVKD. The CDR3 loop spans 16 amino acids. CDR3 bases: TGTGCCATAACCTCGACAGGGCGAATGTCTGGAAACACCATATATTTT. It specifies CAITSTGRMSGNTIYF.

This clone was seen just once. The V and J genes are TRBV6-1 and TRBJ1-5, with 9 bases matching TRBD1. The CDR3 contains 15 residues. Germline V gene data show CDR1 as MNHNS and CDR2 as SASEGT. The junction had 10 bases not matched to a gene; V was cut back by 8 bases and J by 5 bases. The DNA of the CDR3 is TGTGCCAGCTCTCCCGGGACAGGGATCTATCAGCCCCAGCATTTT. Residues: CASSPGTGIYQPQHF.

The rearrangement joins TRBV10-1 to TRBJ2-2, with D hard to call. The germline V gene encodes CDR1 WNHNN and CDR2 SYGVQD (reference sequence). This CDR3 has 13 amino acids. V was shortened by 2 bases and J by 7 bases, with 8 bases between the two germline ends. The CDR3 spells CASSEDSDGELFF. For the CDR3, the DNA is TGCGCCAGCAGTGAGGATAGTGACGGGGAGCTGTTTTTT.